These T cell receptor beta chains were read from a single sample in a study of blood T cell repertoires in COVID-19. Generated by immunoSEQ multiplex PCR, the TCRdb table keeps only in-frame clones and is missing some. The sample carries over 200,000 clones, approximately 90% recorded once. The specimen was peripheral blood. These TCRs come from a woman between 40 and 55 years old who had recovered from COVID-19. Both conserved end residues are part of each CDR3. D genes are given only for firm matches. Not every row has a clone size; where given, it reads once, few, many or a size class.

>TRBV6-4|TRBJ1-2|NA|TRBD1
TGTGCCAGCAGTGACCCGGGACAGGGCCTCGGGGGCTACACCTTC
CASSDPGQGLGGYTF
>TRBV28|TRBJ1-2|NA|TRBD1
TGTGCCAGAAGACAGGGTGGTACCTTC
CARRQGGTF
>TRBV30|TRBJ2-5|NA|NA
TGTGCCTGGAGCCCACGAGGGCGGCTGGAGGAGACCCAGTACTTC
CAWSPRGRLEETQYF
>TRBV9|TRBJ2-4|NA|NA
TGTGCCAGCAGCGTCGGGGAGTCCAAAAACATTCAGTACTTC
CASSVGESKNIQYF
>TRBV30|TRBJ2-1|NA|TRBD2
TGTGCCTGGAGTCCCGGCGGGGGAGCGCAGTTCTTC
CAWSPGGGAQFF
>TRBV4-3|TRBJ2-2|NA|NA
TGCGCCAGCAGCCAGAGGAGGGCTACTACCGGGGAGCTGTTTTTT
CASSQRRATTGELFF
>TRBV10-3|TRBJ2-5|NA|TRBD2
TGTGCCATCAGTGAGGGCCCCCGGAGGGCGGGAGTTCGTTATTATCAAGAGACCCAGTACTTC
CAISEGPRRAGVRYYQETQYF
>TRBV4-3|TRBJ1-6|NA|NA
TGCGCCAGCAGCCCCGGCCGGGGGGTTTCACCCCTCCACTTT
CASSPGRGVSPLHF
>TRBV5-5|TRBJ2-3|NA|TRBD2
TGTGCCAGCAGCTTGTTACTAGCGGGAGCCCCAGATACGCAGTATTTT
CASSLLLAGAPDTQYF
>TRBV7-6|TRBJ2-2|NA|NA
TGTGCCAGCAGCGTCCGTCTCCAGGGGTCCGGGGAGCTGTTTTTT
CASSVRLQGSGELFF
>TRBV7-3|TRBJ2-7|NA|NA
TGTGCCAGCAGCTCTGGAGGGGCCCGTCGCGAGCAGTACTTC
CASSSGGARREQYF
>TRBV5-1|TRBJ2-1|NA|NA
TGCGCCAGCAGCTTGTCTCTGGGGCTGGGTCGCTCCTACAATGAGCAGTTCTTC
CASSLSLGLGRSYNEQFF
>TRBV15|TRBJ2-1|once|TRBD2
TGTGCCACCAGCCCCAGACTAGCGGGTGTTGGGGATGAGCAGTTCTTC
CATSPRLAGVGDEQFF
>TRBV6-6|TRBJ2-2|few|TRBD2
TGTGCCAGCAGCCGACTAGCGGGAGGCCCCGGGGAGCTGTTTTTT
CASSRLAGGPGELFF
>TRBV19|TRBJ1-5|once|TRBD1
TGTGCCAGTAGAACCCAGGGGGCTGGCAATCAGCCCCAGCATTTT
CASRTQGAGNQPQHF
>TRBV3-1/TRBV3-2|TRBJ1-1|NA|NA
TGTGCCAGCAGCCACCAACAGGGTCGCACTGAAGCTTTCTTT
CASSHQQGRTEAFF
>TRBV25-1|TRBJ2-7|NA|NA
TGTGCCAGCAGTGCCAACAGGGTACCCTCCTACGAGCAGTACTTC
CASSANRVPSYEQYF
>TRBV18|TRBJ2-1|NA|NA
TGTGCCAGCTCACTTACGACTTGGGTCAATGAGCAGTTCTTC
CASSLTTWVNEQFF
>TRBV27|TRBJ1-4|NA|NA
TGTGCCAGCAGTCCCCCCTGGTCCAGGGGCGAAAAACTGTTTTTT
CASSPPWSRGEKLFF
>TRBV19|TRBJ2-6|NA|NA
TGTGCCAGTAGTATGGGGCAGGGAACCCCTGGGGCCAACGTCCTGACTTTC
CASSMGQGTPGANVLTF
>TRBV10-3|TRBJ2-1|NA|TRBD2
TGTGCCATCAGTGAGTCGCGTGCGGGAGGGCTTGAGGGTGAGCAGTTCTTC
CAISESRAGGLEGEQFF
>TRBV9|TRBJ2-1|NA|TRBD2
TGTGCCAGCAGCGTAGAGGGGACTAGTTTCCCCTACAATGAGCAGTTCTTC
CASSVEGTSFPYNEQFF
>TRBV28|TRBJ1-5|few|NA
TGTGCCGGCCAGGGGCTTCGCAATCAGCCCCAGCATTTT
CAGQGLRNQPQHF
>TRBV7-9|TRBJ2-1|NA|TRBD2
TGTGCCAGCAGCCCTAGCGTAGCGGGAGGGCCTAATGAGCAGTTCTTC
CASSPSVAGGPNEQFF
>TRBV10-3|TRBJ2-2|NA|NA
TGTGCCATGGGGCAGGGGAACACCGGGGAGCTGTTTTTT
CAMGQGNTGELFF
>TRBV24-1|TRBJ2-6|NA|NA
TGTGCCACCAGTGACCCTACAGTCCCCGGCTCTGGGGCCAACGTCCTGACTTTC
CATSDPTVPGSGANVLTF
>TRBV5-1|TRBJ2-5|NA|TRBD1
TGCGCCAGCAGCTCGGGACAGGGGTTAGAGACCCAGTACTTC
CASSSGQGLETQYF
>TRBV30|TRBJ2-5|NA|TRBD1
TGTGCCTGGAGTGCCGGGACAGGTGGGACCCAGTACTTC
CAWSAGTGGTQYF
>TRBV19|TRBJ2-7|NA|NA
TGTGCCAGTAGTATAGTTGGGAGCTCCTACGAGCAGTACTTC
CASSIVGSSYEQYF
>TRBV3-1/TRBV3-2|TRBJ1-4|few|NA
TGTGCCAGCAGCCAGCAGGGAGGGGAAAAACTGTTTTTT
CASSQQGGEKLFF
>TRBV9|TRBJ1-6|NA|TRBD1
TGTGCCAGCAGCGCCTCGGGACAGGCATTGGGTTCACCCCTCCACTTT
CASSASGQALGSPLHF
>TRBV7-6|TRBJ2-1|NA|TRBD2
TGTGCCAGCAGCTTAGGAACCGGGACTAGCGGGAGGCCGTCCTACAATGAGCAGTTCTTC
CASSLGTGTSGRPSYNEQFF
>TRBV3-1/TRBV3-2|TRBJ2-4|NA|NA
TGTGCCAGCAGCCAAGATCTTGGCAGCAAAAACATTCAGTACTTC
CASSQDLGSKNIQYF
>TRBV11-2|TRBJ2-5|NA|TRBD2
TGTGCCAGCACCCTATCGAGGGAGGGGTGGGGCGGAGAGACCCAGTACTTC
CASTLSREGWGGETQYF
>TRBV19|TRBJ1-2|NA|TRBD1
TGTGCCAGTACCGACGGGGGACAGGGGCCATATGGCTACACCTTC
CASTDGGQGPYGYTF
>TRBV30|TRBJ2-7|NA|NA
TGTGCCTGGAGTGGTTGGGACTGGGAGCAGTACTTC
CAWSGWDWEQYF
>TRBV5-4|TRBJ1-2|NA|NA
TGTGCCAGCAGCTCCGGGTCCCCCGGGGGCTATGGCTACACCTTC
CASSSGSPGGYGYTF
>TRBV11-2|TRBJ2-7|NA|TRBD1
TGTGCCAGCAGCCCGCCCCGGGACAGGGGGGCCTACGAGCAGTACTTC
CASSPPRDRGAYEQYF
>TRBV11-1|TRBJ2-2|NA|NA
TGTGCCAGCAGCTTAACGGACACAAACACCGGGGAGCTGTTTTTT
CASSLTDTNTGELFF
>TRBV29-1|TRBJ1-1|NA|NA
TGCAGCGTTCGTACTCGGGAGGGCACTGAAGCTTTCTTT
CSVRTREGTEAFF
>TRBV30|TRBJ1-2|NA|TRBD1
TGTGCCTGGAGTCCTCCGGACAGGATAGCTAACTATGGCTACACCTTC
CAWSPPDRIANYGYTF
>TRBV6-2/TRBV6-3|TRBJ1-5|NA|NA
TGTGCCAGCAGTGACTCGAGGGGGTCTCAGCCCCAGCATTTT
CASSDSRGSQPQHF
>TRBV7-6|TRBJ1-2|NA|NA
TGTGCCAGCAGCACCGCAGACGGAGCTAACTATGGCTACACCTTC
CASSTADGANYGYTF
>TRBV19|TRBJ1-5|NA|NA
TGTGCCAGTAGGGGCGGGGGCCCGGCGGATGGGCAGCCCCAGCATTTT
CASRGGGPADGQPQHF
>TRBV24-1|TRBJ1-4|NA|TRBD1
TGTGCCACCAGGGGACAGGGGGATGAAAAACTGTTTTTT
CATRGQGDEKLFF
>TRBV7-2|TRBJ1-1|few|NA
TGTGCCAGCAGCCCGGACGGCGGGGGAGGGTTCACTGAAGCTTTCTTT
CASSPDGGGGFTEAFF
>TRBV10-3|TRBJ2-2|NA|TRBD1
TGTGCCATCAGTCTGGGACAGGGGAACACCGGGGAGCTGTTTTTT
CAISLGQGNTGELFF
>TRBV15|TRBJ2-1|few|NA
TGTGCCACCAGCAGAGATCTTGGCGGATCATCGAGCTCCTACAATGAGCAGTTCTTC
CATSRDLGGSSSSYNEQFF
>TRBV5-4|TRBJ1-2|NA|TRBD1
TGTGCCAGCAGCCCTGGGGACAGCTATGGCTACACCTTC
CASSPGDSYGYTF
>TRBV6-4|TRBJ1-5|NA|NA
TGTGCCAGCAGTGTGGAGGGGACTCAGCCCCAGCATTTT
CASSVEGTQPQHF